This T cell receptor beta chain was profiled in a study of blood T cell repertoires in COVID-19. About the research overall: The origin of the acute and convalescent COVID-19 samples was the United States, Italy and Spain.

This CDR3 contains 14 residues. The V end lost 3 bases, the J end lost 3 bases, and 12 bases lay between the germline ends. Germline values: CDR1 KGHSH, CDR2 LQKENI. Assay: immunoSEQ multiplex PCR; the TCRdb copy retains only in-frame clones and omits some. This table has under 300,000 clones, about nine tenths appearing once. The chain recombines TRBV18 with TRBJ2-7, with a tentative D call TRBD2 (5 bases). The sequenced material came from peripheral blood. The source of this sequence is a woman aged 25-40 years with active or convalescent COVID-19. CDR3 loop: CASSPREIVYEQYF. CDR3 in DNA: TGTGCCAGCTCACCGAGGGAAATAGTCTACGAGCAGTACTTC.